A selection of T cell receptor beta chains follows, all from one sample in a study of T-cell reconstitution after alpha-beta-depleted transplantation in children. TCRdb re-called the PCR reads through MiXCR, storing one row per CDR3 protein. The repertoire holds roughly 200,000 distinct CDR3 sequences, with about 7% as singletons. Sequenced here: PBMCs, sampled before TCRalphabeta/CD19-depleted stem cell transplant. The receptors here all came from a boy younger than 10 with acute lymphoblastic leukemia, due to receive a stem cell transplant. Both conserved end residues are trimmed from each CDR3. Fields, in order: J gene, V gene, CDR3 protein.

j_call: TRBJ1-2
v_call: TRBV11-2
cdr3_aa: ASSFRDRASNYGYT

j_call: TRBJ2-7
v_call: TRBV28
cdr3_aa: ASSSWTSQQY

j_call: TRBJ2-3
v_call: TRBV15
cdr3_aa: ATSRGDLVGDTQY

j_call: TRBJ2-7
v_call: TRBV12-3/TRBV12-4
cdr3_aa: ASSLGGTGIDEQY

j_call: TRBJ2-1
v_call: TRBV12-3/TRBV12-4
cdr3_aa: ASSLTGGAEQF

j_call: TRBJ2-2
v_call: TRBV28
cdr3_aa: ASSFNSLNAGELF

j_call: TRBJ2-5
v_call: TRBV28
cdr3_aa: ASSRPQLKETQY

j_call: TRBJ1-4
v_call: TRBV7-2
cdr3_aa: ASSSLPTGNNEKLF

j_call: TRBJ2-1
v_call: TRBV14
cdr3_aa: ASSQDLSRRAGGLFSRGEQF

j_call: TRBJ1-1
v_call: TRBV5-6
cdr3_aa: ASSLTGAPMNTEAF

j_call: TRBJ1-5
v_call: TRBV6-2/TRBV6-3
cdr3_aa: ASSGMLSNQPQH

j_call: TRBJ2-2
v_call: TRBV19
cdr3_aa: ANRIRGTGELF

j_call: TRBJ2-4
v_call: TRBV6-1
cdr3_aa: ASSARSHRGNIQY

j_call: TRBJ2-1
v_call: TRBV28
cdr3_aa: ASRIGVGQAYNEQF

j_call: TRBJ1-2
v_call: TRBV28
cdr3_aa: ASSTGTAYGYT

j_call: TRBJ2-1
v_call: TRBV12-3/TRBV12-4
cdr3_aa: ASSPLNNEQF

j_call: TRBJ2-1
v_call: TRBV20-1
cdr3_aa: RTGSLDNEQF

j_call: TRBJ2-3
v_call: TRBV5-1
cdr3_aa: ASSLELDFPDTQY

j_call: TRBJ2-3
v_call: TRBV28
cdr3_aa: ASSLTGGLHTQY

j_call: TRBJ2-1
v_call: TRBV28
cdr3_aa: ASSKGEQF

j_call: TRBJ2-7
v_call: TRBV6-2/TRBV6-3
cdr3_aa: ASSILTGYEQY

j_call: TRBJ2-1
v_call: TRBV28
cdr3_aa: ASSSPSGGTVYNEQF

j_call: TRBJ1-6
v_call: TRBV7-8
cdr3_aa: ASSLVGTGAEDSPLH

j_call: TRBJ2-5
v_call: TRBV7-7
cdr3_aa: ASSYTGAKQETQY

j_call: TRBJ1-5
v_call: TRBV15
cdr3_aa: ATSKGAVDQPQH

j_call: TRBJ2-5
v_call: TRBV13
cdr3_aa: ASSFRRYQETQY

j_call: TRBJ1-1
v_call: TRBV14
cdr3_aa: ASREEGPEAF

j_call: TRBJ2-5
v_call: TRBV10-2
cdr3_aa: ASSELKSGRGETQY

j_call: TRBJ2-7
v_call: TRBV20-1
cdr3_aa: SAAAASGRMGYEQY

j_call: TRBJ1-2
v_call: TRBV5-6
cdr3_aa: ASSPLVSPYGYT

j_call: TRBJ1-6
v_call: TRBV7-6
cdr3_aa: ASKKTQVPWSPLH

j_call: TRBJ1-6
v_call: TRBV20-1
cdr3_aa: SASVSASSYNSPLH

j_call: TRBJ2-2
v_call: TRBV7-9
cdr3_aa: ASSSLGLRELF

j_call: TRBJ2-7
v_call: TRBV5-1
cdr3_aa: ASSLLELFYEQY

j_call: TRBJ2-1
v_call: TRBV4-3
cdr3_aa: ASSHSTSGSALNEQF

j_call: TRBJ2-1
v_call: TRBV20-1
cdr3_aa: SARETSYNEQF